The next 16 T cell receptor beta chains were all read from a single sample in a study of shared clonotypes between healthy human individuals. Clones were sequenced by immunoSEQ multiplex PCR, and TCRdb holds only the in-frame ones, with some missing. Of around 1 million clones listed, over 75% are singletons. The sequenced material came from memory CD4+ T cells sorted from blood. Subset of the sample: CD45RA-negative fraction. The receptors stem from a man between 18 and 29 years old in good health.

V is TRBV5-1 and J is TRBJ2-2; D ambiguous. CDR3 length equals 15 residues. Germline assignment: CDR1 SGHRS and CDR2 YFSETQ. Trimming pared 2 bases from V and 4 bases from J, leaving 12 bases between. In DNA form, the CDR3 reads TGCGCCAGCAGCTTTACTCCGACGGGCACCGGGGAGCTGTTTTTT. Translated, it gives CASSFTPTGTGELFF.

The chain couples TRBV11-2 to TRBJ2-5, with 8 bases matching TRBD2. The CDR3 runs to 16 residues. The J segment lost 2 bases and the V segment lost 5 bases, leaving 10 bases of the junction unmatched. The germline CDR1 and CDR2 sequences are SGHAT and FQNNGV. CDR3 nucleotides: TGTGCCAGCAGCCCCCGGGGGGGGAGCGGGCAAGAGACCCAGTACTTC. It yields the protein CASSPRGGSGQETQYF.

This rearrangement joins TRBV2 to TRBJ2-1; D uncertain. Germline V lookup: CDR1 SNHLY, CDR2 FYNNEI. The CDR3 spans 11 residues. The V gene lost 11 bases and the J gene lost 7 bases, with 12 bases spanning the gap. The CDR3 reads CAGGVRNEQFF. Written as DNA, the CDR3 is TGTGCCGGTGGAGTTAGGAATGAGCAGTTCTTC.

The rearrangement links TRBV29-1 to TRBJ2-7; D may match TRBD1 or TRBD2 (5 bases each). V lost 3 bases, J lost 5 bases, and 11 bases lay in between. There are 12 residues in the CDR3. Germline V gives CDR1 SQVTM, CDR2 ANQGSEA. The CDR3 DNA is TGCAGCGTTGATGGGGACGGTGACGAGCAGTACTTC. It yields the protein CSVDGDGDEQYF.

The chain links TRBV5-1 to TRBJ1-4; D is uncertain. Trimming left V 5 bases short and J 7 bases short, with 12 bases between. Per germline, CDR1 SGHRS and CDR2 YFSETQ. This CDR3 contains 13 residues. CDR3 sequence: CASRIAGSEKLFF. CDR3 nucleotides: TGCGCCAGCAGAATCGCGGGCTCTGAAAAACTGTTTTTT.

The genes are TRBV7-9 and TRBJ1-6; 7 bases map to TRBD1. The V segment lost 6 bases and the J segment 5 bases; nucleotides outside the gene matches: 10. CDR3 length: 16 amino acids. Germline loops: CDR1 SEHNR, CDR2 FQNEAQ (reference sequence). The CDR3 DNA sequence: TGTGCCAGCAGTCAAGGGCGACAGGGAGATAATTCACCCCTCCACTTT. Residues: CASSQGRQGDNSPLHF.

This chain links TRBV11-2 with TRBJ1-2, with a tentative D call TRBD1 (6 bases). The V gene lost 1 base and the J gene lost 4 bases, with 16 bases spanning the gap. Germline CDR1 SGHAT, CDR2 FQNNGV. The CDR3 has 16 amino acids. CDR3 DNA: TGTGCCAGCAGCTTAGTATCAGGGGTTGCGTCCTATGGCTACACCTTC. Amino acid sequence: CASSLVSGVASYGYTF. The full variable domain, completed using reference TRBV11-2 and TRBJ1-2, is EAGVAQSPRYKIIEKRQSVAFWCNPISGHATLYWYQQILGQGPKLLIQFQNNGVVDDSQLPKDRFSAERLKGVDSTLKIQPAKLEDSAVYLCASSLVSGVASYGYTFGSGTRLTVV.

V usage is TRBV4-1 and J usage is TRBJ1-3; a possible D gene is TRBD1 (6 bases). CDR1 and CDR2 from the germline V gene are MGHRA and YSYEKL. CDR3 length equals 16 residues. V lost 2 bases and J lost 1, with 12 bases in between. This CDR3 reads CASSQYTGSSGNTIYF. For the CDR3, the DNA is TGCGCCAGCAGCCAATACACAGGGTCTTCTGGAAACACCATATATTTT.

On this clone: This same CDR3 is encoded by further DNA sequences in the sample. The J gene is TRBJ2-7, the V gene TRBV30, with D uncertain. Trimming removed 1 base from V and 2 bases from J, with 6 bases in between. CDR1 is GTSNPN, CDR2 SVGIG, per germline (reference sequence). This CDR3 has 12 residues. For the CDR3, the DNA is TGTGCCTGGAGTGCCCAAACCTACGAGCAGTACTTC. Translated, it gives CAWSAQTYEQYF.

Here the CDR3 reads CASSLGLAGEQFF. For the CDR3, the DNA is TGTGCCAGCAGCTTGGGACTAGCGGGGGAGCAGTTCTTC. The chain uses TRBV11-2 and TRBJ2-1, with 13 nucleotides matching TRBD2. The V and J ends lost 3 bases and 10 bases, in that order; junction bases with no gene match: 0. Germline V gives CDR1 SGHAT, CDR2 FQNNGV. The CDR3 loop spans 13 amino acids.

At least ten counts were recorded for this clone. This sample includes further DNA sequences coding for the same CDR3. This chain connects TRBV10-2 to TRBJ2-2; perhaps D is TRBD1 or TRBD2 (5 bases each). With 6 bases removed from V and 1 base from J, the gap between germline ends came to 9 bases. This CDR3 is built from 14 residues. Germline V gene lookup returns CDR1 WSHSY and CDR2 SAAADI. CDR3 DNA sequence: TGCGCCAGCAGGAGAGGGGAGAACACCGGGGAGCTGTTTTTT. Residues: CASRRGENTGELFF.

This clone was picked up a small number of times. This rearrangement joins TRBV28 to TRBJ1-3; D is unclear. CDR1 is MDHEN and CDR2 is SYDVKM in the germline V gene. The CDR3 totals 14 residues. Trimming left V 4 bases short and J 0 bases short, with 7 bases between. Here the CDR3 DNA reads TGTGCCAGCAGTTCGAGGAGCTCTGGAAACACCATATATTTT. Translated: CASSSRSSGNTIYF.

This clone was recorded a few times. V gene TRBV5-1 combines with J gene TRBJ1-1; unclear D gene. V was trimmed by 0 bases and J by 0 bases, leaving 9 bases between them. The CDR3 loop spans 15 amino acids. The germline V gene has CDR1 SGHRS and CDR2 YFSETQ. The CDR3 sequence: CASSLAGYLNTEAFF. The CDR3 coding sequence is TGCGCCAGCAGCTTGGCCGGATACTTGAACACTGAAGCTTTCTTT.

The CDR3 sequence is CATAEGNNEKLFF. DNA of the CDR3: TGTGCCACCGCTGAGGGGAATAATGAAAAACTGTTTTTT. The chain combines TRBV10-3 with TRBJ1-4, with D perhaps matching TRBD1 (5 bases). This CDR3 is built from 13 residues. CDR1 and CDR2 from the germline V gene are ENHRY and SYGVKD. V was shortened by 10 bases and J by 4 bases, with 13 bases between the two germline ends.

The chain joins TRBV6-1 to TRBJ1-2; D perhaps matches TRBD1 (6 bases). The CDR3 covers 15 residues. V was trimmed by 0 bases and J by 4 bases, leaving 12 bases between them. CDR1 MNHNS and CDR2 SASEGT come from the germline V gene. CDR3 nucleotides: TGTGCCAGCAGTGAAGCTGGGGGCGGTCCCTATGGCTACACCTTC. Translation gives CASSEAGGGPYGYTF.

The J gene is TRBJ2-3, the V gene TRBV2; 7 nucleotides agree with TRBD1. The V and J ends lost 4 bases and 5 bases, in that order; junction bases with no gene match: 6. The germline V gene has CDR1 SNHLY and CDR2 FYNNEI. This CDR3 has 14 residues. CDR3 sequence (DNA): TGTGCCAGCAGTGCGGCAGGGGGTGTAGATACGCAGTATTTT. Its translation is CASSAAGGVDTQYF.